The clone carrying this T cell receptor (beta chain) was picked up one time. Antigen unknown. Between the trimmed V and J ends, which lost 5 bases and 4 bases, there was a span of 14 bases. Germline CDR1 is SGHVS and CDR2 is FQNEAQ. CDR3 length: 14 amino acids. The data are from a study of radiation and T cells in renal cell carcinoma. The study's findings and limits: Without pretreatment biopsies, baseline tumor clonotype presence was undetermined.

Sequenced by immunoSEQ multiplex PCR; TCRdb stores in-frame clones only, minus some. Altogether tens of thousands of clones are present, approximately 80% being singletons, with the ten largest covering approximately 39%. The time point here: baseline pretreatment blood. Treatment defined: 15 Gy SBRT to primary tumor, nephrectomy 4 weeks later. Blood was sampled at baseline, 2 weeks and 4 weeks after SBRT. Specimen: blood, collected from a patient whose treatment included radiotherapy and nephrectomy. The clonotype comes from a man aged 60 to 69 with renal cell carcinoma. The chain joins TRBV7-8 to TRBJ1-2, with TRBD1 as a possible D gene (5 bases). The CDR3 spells CASSPKTESYGYTF. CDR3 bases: TGTGCCAGCAGCCCTAAGACAGAGAGCTATGGCTACACCTTC.